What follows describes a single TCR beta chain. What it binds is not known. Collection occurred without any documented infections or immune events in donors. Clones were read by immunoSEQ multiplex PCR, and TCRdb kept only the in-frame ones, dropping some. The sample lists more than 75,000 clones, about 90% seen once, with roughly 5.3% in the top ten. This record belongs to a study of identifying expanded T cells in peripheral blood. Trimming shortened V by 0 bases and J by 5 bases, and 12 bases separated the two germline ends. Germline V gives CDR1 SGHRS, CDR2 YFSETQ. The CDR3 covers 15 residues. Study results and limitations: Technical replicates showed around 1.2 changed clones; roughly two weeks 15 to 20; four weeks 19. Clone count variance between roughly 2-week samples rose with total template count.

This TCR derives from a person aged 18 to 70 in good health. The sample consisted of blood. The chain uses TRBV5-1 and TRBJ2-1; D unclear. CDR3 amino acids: CASSLVPSPNNEQFF. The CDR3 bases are TGCGCCAGCAGCTTGGTCCCATCCCCCAACAATGAGCAGTTCTTC.